Shown below are 16 T cell receptor beta chains from a single sample sequenced in a study of vaccination and CD4 T cells after COVID-19. Sequencing of DNA taken from cultured CD4+ T cells relied on the Oncomine TCR Beta short-read assay. TCRdb redid the calling of the PCR reads with MiXCR, one entry per CDR3 protein. The sample lists about 3,600 distinct CDR3 sequences; 38% were seen once. Their specific antigens are unknown. Treatment indicated: roughly ten-day PBMC culture with coronavirus spike peptide pools or control peptides (ViraFEST assay). The sequenced material came from CD4+ T cells from blood, cultured in vitro. Receptors were obtained from a human donor who had recovered from COVID-19.

J is TRBJ2-5 and V is TRBV5-1, with D possibly TRBD1 on 7 matching bases. The CDR3 is made up of 14 amino acids. Trimming took off 4 bases at V and 1 base at J, with 11 bases between the two ends. Germline CDR1 and CDR2: SGHRS and YFSETQ. CDR3 in DNA: TGCGCCAGCAGCCAGGGGGGCGTCCAAGAGACCCAGTACTTC. Its translation is CASSQGGVQETQYF. Complete variable domain (other parts from reference TRBV5-1 and TRBJ2-5): KAGVTQTPRYLIKTRGQQVTLSCSPISGHRSVSWYQQTPGQGLQFLFEYFSETQRNKGNFPGRFSGRQFSNSRSEMNVSTLELGDSALYLCASSQGGVQETQYFGPGTRLLVL.

The V and J genes are TRBV19 and TRBJ2-3, with 8 bases fitting TRBD2. Germline-derived CDR1 and CDR2 are LNHDA and SQIVND (reference sequence). Trimming removed 2 bases from V and 5 bases from J; junction bases left unmatched: 9. There are 16 residues in the CDR3. In DNA, the CDR3 is TGTGCCAGTAGTATAACGGCCGGGGGGGAGATAGATACGCAGTATTTT. This sequence encodes CASSITAGGEIDTQYF.

This clonotype was counted between two and nine times. The chain combines TRBV6-4 with TRBJ2-3; the match to TRBD2 covers 12 bases. Germline CDR1 reads MRHNA; CDR2 reads SNTAGT. The length of the CDR3 is 16 residues. Trimming cost V 0 bases and J 8 bases; bases outside gene matches: 6. This CDR3 reads CASSDSSSGGEVTQYF. As DNA, the CDR3 is TGTGCCAGCAGTGACTCGTCTAGCGGGGGGGAAGTTACGCAGTATTTT.

This sequence joins TRBV20-1 and TRBJ1-4, with a tentative D call TRBD1 (6 bases). The CDR3 loop spans 15 amino acids. V lost 0 bases and J 6 bases, leaving 14 bases between the germline ends. From germline, CDR1 is DFQATT and CDR2 SNEGSKA (reference sequence). CDR3 coding DNA: TGCAGTGCTAGAGATCAAAGACAGGACTATGAAAAACTGTTTTTT. It codes for CSARDQRQDYEKLFF.

The gene calls are TRBV2 and TRBJ1-3; TRBD1 is a possible D gene (5 bases). Trimming took 1 base from V and 5 from J, leaving 15 bases between them. The CDR3 length is 16 residues. Germline V CDR1 and CDR2: SNHLY, FYNNEI. CDR3 in DNA: TGTGCCAGCAGTGAAGATGGGGCGGGAGGTCGAAACACCATATATTTT. It is translated as CASSEDGAGGRNTIYF.

This clonotype was seen only once. The rearrangement links TRBV19 to TRBJ2-1; 7 nucleotides line up with TRBD1. Germline values: CDR1 LNHDA, CDR2 SQIVND (reference sequence). The CDR3 length is 13 residues. V was clipped by 5 bases and J by 2 bases; unmatched bases: 0. This CDR3 is CASSGTAYNEQFF. CDR3 in DNA: TGTGCCAGTAGTGGGACAGCCTACAATGAGCAGTTCTTC.

V gene TRBV6-4 combines with J gene TRBJ1-2; D gene ambiguous. The V and J ends lost 9 bases and 12 bases respectively, with 8 bases between them. Germline V lookup: CDR1 MRHNA, CDR2 SNTAGT. The CDR3 loop spans 8 amino acids. The CDR3 protein is CARALNTF. CDR3 nucleotide sequence: TGTGCCAGGGCCCTAAACACCTTC.

The chain has TRBV5-5 and TRBJ2-5; the D gene is possibly TRBD2 (5 bases). Trimming stripped 4 bases from V and 1 base from J, with 14 bases between. The CDR3 is 15 amino acids. Germline CDR1 is SGHKS and CDR2 is YYEKEE (reference sequence). Here the CDR3 DNA reads TGTGCCAGCAGCCCCACCCCCCTAGCCCAAGAGACCCAGTACTTC. The encoded protein is CASSPTPLAQETQYF.

CDR3 loop: CASSPLAGGETQYF. The CDR3 DNA sequence: TGTGCCAGCAGCCCCTTAGCGGGAGGAGAGACCCAGTACTTC. The V and J genes are TRBV5-4 and TRBJ2-5, with 10 bases that match TRBD2. V dropped 4 bases and J dropped 4; count of bases not matched to a gene: 4. The CDR3 has 14 amino acids. CDR1 and CDR2 from the germline V gene are SGHNT and YYREEE (reference sequence).

This clonotype was recorded only once. J is TRBJ2-5 and V is TRBV5-4, with 7 bases fitting TRBD2. With 4 bases clipped from V and 2 bases from J, the junction kept 8 bases outside the gene matches. The CDR3 runs 15 residues. CDR1 is SGHNT, CDR2 YYREEE, per germline (reference sequence). The CDR3 coding sequence is TGTGCCAGCAGCCGAAGACTAGCCGATCAAGAGACCCAGTACTTC. This encodes CASSRRLADQETQYF.

The rearrangement uses TRBV27 and TRBJ2-2; 8 nucleotides match TRBD1. The V gene's germline CDR1 is MNHEY and CDR2 SMNVEV (reference sequence). V lost 0 bases and J lost 1; bases outside the gene matches: 7. The CDR3 is made up of 18 amino acids. The chain's CDR3 is CASSLSPGGALNTGELFF. CDR3 coding DNA: TGTGCCAGCAGTTTATCACCAGGGGGCGCCTTGAACACCGGGGAGCTGTTTTTT.

This clonotype occurred a few times. The chain couples TRBV12-3 or TRBV12-4 to TRBJ2-7; D unclear. The CDR3 totals 14 residues. V was shortened by 7 bases and J by 0 bases, with 13 bases between the two germline ends. The CDR3 bases are TGTGCCAGCAAGACGGCCCAGCACTCCTACGAGCAGTACTTC. Residues: CASKTAQHSYEQYF.

The chain joins TRBV20-1 to TRBJ1-3; no definite D call. V was clipped by 0 bases and J by 0 bases, with 12 bases between them. Germline assignment: CDR1 DFQATT and CDR2 SNEGSKA (reference sequence). The CDR3 consists of 16 residues. The CDR3 here is CSAREGSTISGNTIYF. The CDR3, as DNA: TGCAGTGCTAGAGAAGGAAGCACCATCTCTGGAAACACCATATATTTT.

This clonotype was counted between two and nine times. The J gene is TRBJ2-3, the V gene TRBV2, with TRBD1 matching over 9 bases. The V gene end was trimmed by 5 bases and the J gene end by 8 bases; junction bases not matched to a gene: 11. The CDR3 covers 15 residues. Germline values: CDR1 SNHLY, CDR2 FYNNEI. The CDR3 loop is CASSRGQGWVGTQYF. CDR3 nucleotides: TGTGCCAGCAGTCGGGGACAGGGCTGGGTTGGTACGCAGTATTTT.

By frequency in the sample, this clonotype is medium-sized. V gene TRBV5-6 combines with J gene TRBJ2-1, with D hard to call. Trimming cost V 8 bases and J 9 bases, with 12 bases left between them. Germline-derived CDR1 and CDR2 are SGHDT and YYEEEE. The CDR3 is 11 amino acids. The CDR3 bases are TGTGCCAGTATGGAGCATGGTGAGCAGTTCTTC. This codes for CASMEHGEQFF. Together with reference TRBV5-6 and TRBJ2-1, the CDR3 gives the full variable domain: DAGVTQSPTHLIKTRGQQVTLRCSPKSGHDTVSWYQQALGQGPQFIFQYYEEEERQRGNFPDRFSGHQFPNYSSELNVNALLLGDSALYLCASMEHGEQFFGPGTRLTVL.

The chain links TRBV18 to TRBJ2-5; perhaps TRBD2 as D (6 bases). V lost 4 bases and J lost 5, with 8 bases in between. This CDR3 is built from 12 residues. CDR1 KGHSH and CDR2 LQKENI come from the germline V gene. The CDR3 coding sequence is TGTGCCAGCTCACGGGGAGGTGAGACCCAGTACTTC. Its translation: CASSRGGETQYF.